Below, 24 T cell receptor beta chains from the same sample are listed, as sequenced in a study of Ad26.COV2.S vaccination and SARS-CoV-2 variants. The assay was immunoSEQ multiplex PCR, and TCRdb's table has in-frame clones only and misses some. Of 350,000 to 400,000 clones listed, approximately 86% are singletons. The treatment denotes: 15 to 20 received Ad26.COV2.S at low or high dose, single or two shots; 5 received placebo; per-sample allocation not given. It was on day 63 after the first vaccine or placebo injection that samples were taken. The sequences come from peripheral blood, collected in a trial of Ad26.COV2.S vaccine versus placebo. All receptors derive from a person aged 18-65 years who received the Ad26.COV2.S COVID-19 vaccine or a placebo.

This sequence joins TRBV5-1 and TRBJ2-2; possibly TRBD1 for D (6 bases). There are 14 residues in the CDR3. The V gene's germline CDR1 is SGHRS and CDR2 YFSETQ. Trimming stripped 3 bases from V and 4 bases from J, with 10 bases between. The CDR3 reads CASSSTGLTGELFF. The CDR3 DNA sequence: TGCGCCAGCAGCTCGACAGGACTCACCGGGGAGCTGTTTTTT.

This rearrangement joins TRBV2 to TRBJ2-3; 8 positions match TRBD1. V gave up 10 bases and J gave up 3 bases; unmatched junction bases: 6. The CDR3 sequence is 13 residues long. Germline CDR1 is SNHLY and CDR2 is FYNNEI. The chain's CDR3 is CATNRGYTDTQYF. The DNA of the CDR3 is TGTGCCACCAACAGGGGGTATACAGATACGCAGTATTTT.

This rearrangement joins TRBV11-2 to TRBJ1-1; no definite D call. The V gene's germline CDR1 is SGHAT and CDR2 FQNNGV. CDR3 size: 18 residues. Trimming shortened V by 2 bases and J by 3 bases, and 22 bases separated the two germline ends. CDR3 protein: CASSLLSPRNLMDTEAFF. CDR3 bases: TGTGCCAGCAGCTTACTGTCGCCTAGAAACTTAATGGACACTGAAGCTTTCTTT.

This sequence joins TRBV7-2 and TRBJ1-1; D call uncertain. The ends were cut back, 3 bases at V and 0 bases at J, with 5 bases in the middle. Germline CDR1 is SGHTA and CDR2 is FQGNSA. The CDR3 spans 13 residues. CDR3 protein: CASSFLVNTEAFF. CDR3 DNA: TGTGCCAGCAGCTTTCTAGTGAACACTGAAGCTTTCTTT. Filled out from reference TRBV7-2 and TRBJ1-1, the complete variable domain reads GAGVSQSPSNKVTEKGKDVELRCDPISGHTALYWYRQSLGQGLEFLIYFQGNSAPDKSGLPSDRFSAERTGGSVSTLTIQRTQQEDSAVYLCASSFLVNTEAFFGQGTRLTVV.

The gene calls are TRBV6-6 and TRBJ2-3; 8 positions match TRBD1. V shed 5 bases and J 6 bases; nucleotides not matched to a gene: 22. CDR3 length: 19 residues. CDR1 is MNHNY, CDR2 SVGAGI, per germline (reference sequence). The CDR3 sequence: CASSQRDRSGVTTGDTQYF. In nucleotides, the CDR3 is TGTGCCAGCAGTCAAAGGGACAGGTCCGGTGTCACCACCGGCGATACGCAGTATTTT.

The chain employs TRBV12-3 or TRBV12-4 and TRBJ2-2, with D unclear. CDR3 size: 13 residues. Trimming took off 2 bases at V and 4 bases at J, with 5 bases between the two ends. The CDR3 nucleotides read TGTGCCAGCAGTTTACCGGGCACCGGGGAGCTGTTTTTT. Residues: CASSLPGTGELFF.

The chain has TRBV30 and TRBJ1-6, with a possible D match to TRBD1 (6 bases). Germline V gives CDR1 GTSNPN, CDR2 SVGIG (reference sequence). CDR3 size: 15 residues. V gave up 8 bases and J gave up 5 bases, with 19 bases separating them. The CDR3, as DNA: TGTGCCATTAAGGTGGCCAGGGGAGATAATTCACCCCTCCACTTT. Translating it yields CAIKVARGDNSPLHF.

On this clone: Other DNA sequences in the same sample also yield this CDR3. The chain has TRBV5-1 and TRBJ1-4; D remains unclear. Germline lookup yields CDR1 SGHRS and CDR2 YFSETQ. V lost 4 bases to trimming and J lost 0 bases, with 10 bases between them. CDR3 size: 15 residues. The CDR3 sequence: CASSPTGTTNEKLFF. The CDR3 DNA is TGCGCCAGCAGCCCAACCGGGACAACTAATGAAAAACTGTTTTTT.

The rearrangement uses TRBV6-5 and TRBJ2-7; 7 nucleotides agree with TRBD1. This CDR3 spans 14 amino acids. The germline V gene encodes CDR1 MNHEY and CDR2 SVGAGI. Trimming cost V 6 bases and J 2 bases; bases outside gene matches: 7. DNA for the CDR3: TGTGCCAGCAGGGGGCAGGGGGACACCTACGAGCAGTACTTC. This encodes CASRGQGDTYEQYF.

This clone occurred once. This CDR3 is CASSWVGSGELFF. The CDR3, as DNA: TGTGCCAGCAGTTGGGTGGGTTCCGGGGAGCTGTTTTTT. J is TRBJ2-2 and V is TRBV6-2 or TRBV6-3; D is unclear. Trimming shortened V by 4 bases and J by 6 bases, and 9 bases separated the two germline ends. The germline V gene has CDR1 MNHEY and CDR2 SVGEGT. The CDR3 has 13 amino acids.

The rearrangement uses TRBV29-1 and TRBJ2-5; D is uncertain. CDR1 SQVTM and CDR2 ANQGSEA come from the germline V gene. The CDR3 consists of 13 residues. V dropped 4 bases and J dropped 1 base, with 10 bases sitting between them. The CDR3 DNA follows: TGCAGCGTTGGGGTGGACGGCCAAGAGACCCAGTACTTC. Translated, it gives CSVGVDGQETQYF. Variable domain in full (rest from reference TRBV29-1 and TRBJ2-5): SAVISQKPSRDICQRGTSLTIQCQVDSQVTMMFWYRQQPGQSLTLIATANQGSEATYESGFVIDKFPISRPNLTFSTLTVSNMSPEDSSIYLCSVGVDGQETQYFGPGTRLLVL.

The chain couples TRBV30 to TRBJ1-2, with D possibly matching TRBD1 (6 bases). Between the trimmed V and J ends, which lost 2 bases and 4 bases, there was a span of 11 bases. CDR1 and CDR2 from the germline V gene are GTSNPN and SVGIG (reference sequence). This CDR3 comprises 13 residues. The CDR3 sequence is CAWSTGHIYGYTF. CDR3 sequence (DNA): TGTGCCTGGAGTACGGGACATATCTATGGCTACACCTTC. The entire variable domain, with the rest obtained from reference TRBV30 and TRBJ1-2, is as follows: SQTIHQWPATLVQPVGSPLSLECTVEGTSNPNLYWYRQAAGRGLQLLFYSVGIGQISSEVPQNLSASRPQDRQFILSSKKLLLSDSGFYLCAWSTGHIYGYTFGSGTRLTVV.

This chain connects TRBV6-5 to TRBJ1-2; the D is unclear. Germline lookup yields CDR1 MNHEY and CDR2 SVGAGI. CDR3 length: 16 amino acids. The V end lost 0 bases, the J end lost 0 bases, and 11 bases lay between the germline ends. This chain's CDR3 is CASSYSPGLTNYGYTF. CDR3 nucleotide sequence: TGTGCCAGCAGTTACTCTCCAGGCCTCACTAACTATGGCTACACCTTC.

The chain uses TRBV19 and TRBJ2-1; no clear D. The V and J ends lost 0 bases and 13 bases respectively, with 13 bases between them. The CDR3 has 13 amino acids. CDR1 and CDR2 from the germline V gene are LNHDA and SQIVND (reference sequence). This CDR3 is CASSIDEAGNQFF. In DNA, the CDR3 is TGTGCCAGTAGTATAGATGAGGCAGGCAATCAGTTCTTC.

The CDR3 protein is CATSDPGQGVVGNQPQHF. CDR3 DNA sequence: TGTGCCACCAGTGACCCGGGACAGGGAGTGGTTGGCAATCAGCCCCAGCATTTT. The chain has TRBV24-1 and TRBJ1-5, with 9 nucleotides matching TRBD1. V was clipped by 4 bases and J by 2 bases; unmatched bases: 11. Germline loops: CDR1 KGHDR, CDR2 SFDVKD. The CDR3 runs to 18 residues.

The J gene is TRBJ2-7, the V gene TRBV29-1, with D unclear. The CDR3 runs 13 residues. V lost 6 bases to trimming and J lost 3 bases, with 15 bases between them. Germline values: CDR1 SQVTM, CDR2 ANQGSEA. The CDR3 reads CSVKGGEIYEQYF. CDR3 sequence (DNA): TGCAGCGTAAAGGGCGGAGAGATCTACGAGCAGTACTTC.

Only one count was recorded for this clone. The CDR3 sequence: CASSTDRASGNTIYF. DNA for the CDR3: TGCGCCAGCAGCACCGACAGGGCGTCTGGAAACACCATATATTTT. The genes are TRBV4-1 and TRBJ1-3; 7 nucleotides match TRBD1. The V gene's germline CDR1 is MGHRA and CDR2 YSYEKL. This CDR3 has 15 amino acids. J gave up 1 base and V 5 bases, and 5 bases lay outside the gene matches.

V is TRBV10-2 and J is TRBJ2-1; 9 bases agree with TRBD2. This CDR3 contains 15 residues. The V segment lost 4 bases and the J segment 8 bases; nucleotides outside the gene matches: 9. Germline CDR1 reads WSHSY; CDR2 reads SAAADI. The DNA for the CDR3 is TGCGCCAGCAGTGTCCGCGGGGGGGCCGTGGATGAGCAGTTCTTC. It encodes CASSVRGGAVDEQFF.

The genes are TRBV5-1 and TRBJ1-3, with D perhaps matching TRBD1 (5 bases). The CDR3 spans 15 residues. Germline CDR1 and CDR2: SGHRS and YFSETQ. V lost 0 bases to trimming and J lost 4 bases, with 11 bases between them. For the CDR3, the DNA is TGCGCCAGCAGCTTGGATCTGGGGGAGGGAAACACCATATATTTT. Translated: CASSLDLGEGNTIYF. The full variable domain, with the rest looked up from reference TRBV5-1 and TRBJ1-3, is KAGVTQTPRYLIKTRGQQVTLSCSPISGHRSVSWYQQTPGQGLQFLFEYFSETQRNKGNFPGRFSGRQFSNSRSEMNVSTLELGDSALYLCASSLDLGEGNTIYFGEGSWLTVV.

The chain joins TRBV6-4 to TRBJ1-5; D call uncertain. This CDR3 has 10 amino acids. V was clipped by 9 bases and J by 4 bases, with 4 bases between them. Germline V CDR1 and CDR2: MRHNA, SNTAGT. CDR3 protein: CARPNQPQHF. In DNA form, the CDR3 reads TGTGCCAGGCCTAATCAGCCCCAGCATTTT.

This chain connects TRBV18 to TRBJ2-3, with 7 bases matching TRBD2. With 2 bases clipped from V and 0 bases from J, the junction kept 5 bases outside the gene matches. The CDR3 length is 16 residues. In germline, CDR1 is KGHSH, CDR2 LQKENI. CDR3 loop: CASSPGLAGSTDTQYF. In nucleotides, the CDR3 is TGTGCCAGCTCACCAGGGTTAGCGGGTAGCACAGATACGCAGTATTTT.

This sequence joins TRBV19 and TRBJ1-6; 7 bases map to TRBD1. The CDR3 sequence is 17 residues long. Looked up from germline, CDR1 is LNHDA and CDR2 is SQIVND (reference sequence). Trimming cost V 1 base and J 8 bases; bases outside gene matches: 11. CDR3 in DNA: TGTGCCAGTAGTATAGCGCCGAAGACAGGGTCTCATTCACCCCTCCACTTT. Residues: CASSIAPKTGSHSPLHF.

The chain links TRBV3-1 (or the pseudogene TRBV3-2) to TRBJ2-3; 12 positions agree with TRBD2. J was trimmed by 5 bases and V by 10 bases; bases with no gene match: 7. The CDR3 has 14 amino acids. Germline CDR1 reads LGHDT; CDR2 reads YNNKEL (reference sequence). CDR3 residues: CATRLAGDGDTQYF. As DNA, the CDR3 is TGTGCCACCCGACTAGCGGGGGATGGAGATACGCAGTATTTT.

This chain uses TRBV29-1 with TRBJ1-1, with 7 positions matching TRBD1. The CDR3 length is 16 residues. V shed 7 bases, J shed 1 base, and the junction held 15 bases outside the gene matches. From germline, CDR1 is SQVTM and CDR2 ANQGSEA. The CDR3 sequence is CSAVTKLQGKNTEAFF. As DNA, the CDR3 is TGCAGCGCCGTGACTAAATTACAGGGGAAGAACACTGAAGCTTTCTTT.